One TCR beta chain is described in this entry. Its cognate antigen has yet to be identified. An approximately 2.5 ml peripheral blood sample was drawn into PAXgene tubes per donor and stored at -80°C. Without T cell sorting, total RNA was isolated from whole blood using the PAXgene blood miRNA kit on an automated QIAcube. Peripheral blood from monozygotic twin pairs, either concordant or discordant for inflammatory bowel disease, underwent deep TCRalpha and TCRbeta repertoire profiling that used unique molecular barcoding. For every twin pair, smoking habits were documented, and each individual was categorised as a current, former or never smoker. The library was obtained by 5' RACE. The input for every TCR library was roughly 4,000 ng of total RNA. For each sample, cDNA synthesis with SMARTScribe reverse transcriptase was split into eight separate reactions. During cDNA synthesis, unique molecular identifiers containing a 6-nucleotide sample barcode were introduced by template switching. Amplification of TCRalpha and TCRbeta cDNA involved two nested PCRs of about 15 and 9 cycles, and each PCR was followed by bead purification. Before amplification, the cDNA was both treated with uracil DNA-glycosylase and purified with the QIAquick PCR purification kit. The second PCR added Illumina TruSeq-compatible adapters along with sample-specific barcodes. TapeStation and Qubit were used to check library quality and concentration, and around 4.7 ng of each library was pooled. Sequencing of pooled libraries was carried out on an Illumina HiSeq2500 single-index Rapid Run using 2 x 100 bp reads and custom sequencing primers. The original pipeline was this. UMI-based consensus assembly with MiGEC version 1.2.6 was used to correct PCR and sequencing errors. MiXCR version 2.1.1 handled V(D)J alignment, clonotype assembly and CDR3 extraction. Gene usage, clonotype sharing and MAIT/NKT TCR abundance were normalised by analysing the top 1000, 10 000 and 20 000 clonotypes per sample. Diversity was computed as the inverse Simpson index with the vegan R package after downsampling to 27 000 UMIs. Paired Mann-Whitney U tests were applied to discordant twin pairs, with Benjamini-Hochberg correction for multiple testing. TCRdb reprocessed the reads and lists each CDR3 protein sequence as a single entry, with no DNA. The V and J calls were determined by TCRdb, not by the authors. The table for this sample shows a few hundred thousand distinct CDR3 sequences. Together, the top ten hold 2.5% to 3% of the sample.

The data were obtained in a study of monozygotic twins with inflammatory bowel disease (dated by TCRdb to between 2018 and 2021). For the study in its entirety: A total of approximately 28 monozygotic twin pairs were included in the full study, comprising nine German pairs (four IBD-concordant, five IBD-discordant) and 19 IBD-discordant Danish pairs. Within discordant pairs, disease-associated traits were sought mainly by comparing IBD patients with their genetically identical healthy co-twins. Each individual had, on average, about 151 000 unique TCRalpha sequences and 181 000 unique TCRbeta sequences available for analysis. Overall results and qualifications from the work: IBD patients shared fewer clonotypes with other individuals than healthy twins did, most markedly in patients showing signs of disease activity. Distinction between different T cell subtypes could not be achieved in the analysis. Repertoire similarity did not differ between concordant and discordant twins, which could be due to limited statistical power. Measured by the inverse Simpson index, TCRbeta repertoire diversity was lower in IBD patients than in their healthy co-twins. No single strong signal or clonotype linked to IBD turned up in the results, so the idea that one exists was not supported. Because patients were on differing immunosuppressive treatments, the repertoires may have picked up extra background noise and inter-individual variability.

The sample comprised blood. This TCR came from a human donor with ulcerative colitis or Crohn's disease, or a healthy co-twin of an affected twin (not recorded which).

The CDR3 has the sequence CSARANPRGGLNTEAFF. This receptor chain uses TRBV20-1 and TRBJ1-1; TCRdb proposes TRBD1, but this gene call is untestable without DNA. The germline V gene (reference sequence) yields DFQATT for CDR1 and SNEGSKA for CDR2. The CDR3 measures 17 amino acids from cysteine to phenylalanine. The protein alone is recorded here.